One and the same sample provided the 22 T cell receptor beta chains below, sequenced in a study of shared clonotypes between healthy human individuals. Some clones are missing from TCRdb's copy, which holds only in-frame ones; the method was immunoSEQ multiplex PCR. The sample holds about 690,000 clones, around 90% seen once. The sequencing input was memory CD8+ T cells from PBMCs. Subset meaning: CD45RO+ cells pooled with CCR7-negative TemRA cells. These receptors all stem from a man aged 18 to 30 in good health. Some clones in this sample may be carry-over from other donors' samples.

The V and J genes are TRBV6-4 and TRBJ1-5; D gene unclear. The germline gives CDR1 MRHNA, CDR2 SNTAGT. V shed 4 bases and J shed 2 bases, with 12 bases lying between them. This CDR3 is built from 15 residues. The CDR3 loop reads CASSVASGGNQPQHF. Here the CDR3 DNA reads TGTGCCAGCAGTGTGGCCTCCGGGGGCAATCAGCCCCAGCATTTT.

This sequence joins TRBV4-2 and TRBJ2-7, with TRBD2 matching 7 bases. V dropped 4 bases and J dropped 0; count of bases not matched to a gene: 9. From germline, CDR1 is LGHNA and CDR2 YNFKEQ. The CDR3 totals 16 residues. CDR3 loop: CASSPLVASGSYEQYF. Here the CDR3 DNA reads TGTGCCAGCAGCCCTCTTGTGGCTAGCGGCTCCTACGAGCAGTACTTC.

This sequence joins TRBV5-4 and TRBJ2-7; 9 bases align to TRBD2. Trimming removed 7 bases from V and 3 bases from J; junction bases left unmatched: 5. This CDR3 is 13 amino acids long. Germline values: CDR1 SGHNT, CDR2 YYREEE (reference sequence). CDR3 in DNA: TGTGCCAGCGGCTCAGCGGGAGGCTACGAGCAGTACTTC. This gives the protein CASGSAGGYEQYF.

The chain uses TRBV27 and TRBJ1-1; possibly TRBD1 for D (5 bases). Germline CDR1 MNHEY, CDR2 SMNVEV (reference sequence). V was shortened by 7 bases and J by 6 bases, with 15 bases between the two germline ends. The CDR3 covers 13 residues. In DNA, the CDR3 is TGTGCCAGCAACGTCGCAGGGTCGGCTGAAGCTTTCTTT. Translation gives CASNVAGSAEAFF.

The genes are TRBV4-1 and TRBJ2-5, with TRBD2 matching over 7 bases. The CDR3 runs 15 residues. The V gene's germline CDR1 is MGHRA and CDR2 YSYEKL. Trimming at V came to 3 bases and at J to 5 bases, leaving 9 bases not matched to a gene. This CDR3 is CASSHARDGGETQYF. CDR3 nucleotide sequence: TGCGCCAGCAGCCATGCCCGGGACGGGGGGGAGACCCAGTACTTC.

The chain joins TRBV7-6 to TRBJ1-1; D is unresolved. Germline loops: CDR1 SGHVS, CDR2 FNYEAQ. The CDR3 spans 14 residues. Trimming pared 1 base from V and 1 base from J, leaving 7 bases between. The CDR3 protein is CASSLGYGNTEAFF. DNA of the CDR3: TGTGCCAGCAGCTTAGGATATGGGAACACTGAAGCTTTCTTT. The whole variable domain, filled in from reference TRBV7-6 and TRBJ1-1, reads GAGVSQSPRYKVTKRGQDVALRCDPISGHVSLYWYRQALGQGPEFLTYFNYEAQQDKSGLPNDRFSAERPEGSISTLTIQRTEQRDSAMYRCASSLGYGNTEAFFGQGTRLTVV.

This chain connects TRBV28 to TRBJ1-1; 10 positions match TRBD1. The CDR3 is made up of 15 amino acids. The germline V gene has CDR1 MDHEN and CDR2 SYDVKM. V was pared by 5 bases and J by 5 bases, with 8 bases of the junction left unmatched. Here the CDR3 reads CASSLRDRGWTEAFF. CDR3 bases: TGTGCCAGCAGTCTCCGGGACAGGGGATGGACTGAAGCTTTCTTT.

Comment on this clone: Other DNA sequences in the same sample also yield this CDR3. The rearrangement uses TRBV27 and TRBJ2-7; TRBD2 might be the D (5 bases). The CDR3 length is 12 residues. Germline-derived CDR1 and CDR2 are MNHEY and SMNVEV (reference sequence). The V and J ends lost 4 bases and 4 bases respectively, with 8 bases between them. CDR3 amino acids: CASSSSGYEQYF. The CDR3 DNA reads as TGTGCCAGCAGTTCATCGGGATACGAGCAGTACTTC.

V gene TRBV28 combines with J gene TRBJ1-1; no clear D gene. Germline loops: CDR1 MDHEN, CDR2 SYDVKM. V was pared by 6 bases and J by 1 base, with 9 bases between. CDR3 size: 13 residues. This CDR3 is CASRAAGNTEAFF. CDR3 DNA: TGTGCCAGCAGAGCCGCAGGGAACACTGAAGCTTTCTTT. The full variable domain, completed using reference TRBV28 and TRBJ1-1, is DVKVTQSSRYLVKRTGEKVFLECVQDMDHENMFWYRQDPGLGLRLIYFSYDVKMKEKGDIPEGYSVSREKKERFSLILESASTNQTSMYLCASRAAGNTEAFFGQGTRLTVV.

This chain uses TRBV2 with TRBJ2-1; no clear D. Trimming pared 6 bases from V and 3 bases from J, leaving 12 bases between. Germline V CDR1 and CDR2: SNHLY, FYNNEI. The CDR3 is made up of 14 amino acids. The CDR3: CASRPFLDYNEQFF. Written as DNA, the CDR3 is TGTGCCAGCAGACCCTTTCTGGACTACAATGAGCAGTTCTTC.

This chain links TRBV4-1 with TRBJ2-7; possibly TRBD2 for D (5 bases). Germline lookup yields CDR1 MGHRA and CDR2 YSYEKL. There are 16 residues in the CDR3. Trimming took off 0 bases at V and 1 base at J, with 13 bases between the two ends. Here the CDR3 DNA reads TGCGCCAGCAGCCAAGATACCCGGTCGGGGTCCTACGAGCAGTACTTC. Protein sequence: CASSQDTRSGSYEQYF.

With regard to this clone: This sample also contains other DNA sequences that code for the same CDR3. The rearrangement links TRBV9 to TRBJ2-7; 10 positions match TRBD1. J lost 6 bases, V lost 2 bases, and 2 bases had no gene match. Germline V gene lookup returns CDR1 SGDLS and CDR2 YYNGEE. CDR3 size: 13 residues. This CDR3 is CASSVGQGPEQYF. The CDR3 bases are TGTGCCAGCAGCGTGGGACAGGGGCCCGAGCAGTACTTC.

The chain has TRBV27 and TRBJ2-2; 7 bases fit TRBD2. With V trimmed by 8 bases and J by 5 bases, 11 bases remained unmatched. The CDR3 runs to 15 residues. Germline V CDR1 and CDR2: MNHEY, SMNVEV (reference sequence). CDR3 loop: CASSIGGEGTGELFF. The DNA for the CDR3 is TGTGCCAGCTCAATAGGCGGGGAGGGGACCGGGGAGCTGTTTTTT.

The V gene is TRBV15, the J gene TRBJ2-7; 8 positions agree with TRBD1. The germline V gene has CDR1 LNHNV and CDR2 YYDKDF (reference sequence). The CDR3 extends over 14 amino acids. V lost 5 bases to trimming and J lost 3 bases; unmatched junction nucleotides: 6. The CDR3 DNA follows: TGTGCCACCAGCGTCCGACAGGGGAACTACGAGCAGTACTTC. Translating it yields CATSVRQGNYEQYF.

CDR3 DNA sequence: TGTGCCAGCAGCCTGGACAGGGTCTCTAACTATGGCTACACCTTC. Its translation is CASSLDRVSNYGYTF. The gene calls are TRBV6-5 and TRBJ1-2; 8 bases match TRBD1. Germline V gene lookup returns CDR1 MNHEY and CDR2 SVGAGI. Unmatched junction bases numbered 6, after V lost 6 bases and J lost 0 bases. This CDR3 spans 15 amino acids.

This clone showed up just once. The chain links TRBV7-9 to TRBJ2-5; D might be TRBD2 (5 bases). The CDR3 covers 14 residues. V was clipped by 5 bases and J by 2 bases, with 12 bases between them. The germline V gene has CDR1 SEHNR and CDR2 FQNEAQ (reference sequence). Here the CDR3 DNA reads TGTGCCAGCAGCCTCGGACTGATTCAAGAGACCCAGTACTTC. Protein product: CASSLGLIQETQYF.

The gene calls are TRBV6-6 and TRBJ2-2; D not certain. Trimming removed 11 bases from V and 2 bases from J, with 6 bases in between. The germline CDR1 and CDR2 sequences are MNHNY and SVGAGI (reference sequence). The CDR3 is made up of 11 amino acids. The CDR3 nucleotides read TGTGCCGGTACCAACACCGGGGAGCTGTTTTTT. Amino acids: CAGTNTGELFF.

The V call is TRBV27, the J call TRBJ2-5; 12 nucleotides line up with TRBD2. Germline assignment: CDR1 MNHEY and CDR2 SMNVEV (reference sequence). V shed 4 bases, J shed 1 base, and the junction held 7 bases outside the gene matches. This CDR3 spans 17 amino acids. The CDR3 region is CASSSRTSGIPQETQYF. As DNA, the CDR3 is TGTGCCAGCAGTTCCCGGACTAGCGGGATACCCCAAGAGACCCAGTACTTC.

The chain uses TRBV6-5 and TRBJ1-5; 9 positions agree with TRBD1. This CDR3 contains 14 residues. CDR1 MNHEY and CDR2 SVGAGI come from the germline V gene. Trimming took 7 bases from V and 6 from J; bases not matched to a gene: 7. The CDR3 loop reads CASTSGTGLQPQHF. The CDR3 DNA reads as TGTGCCAGCACCTCCGGGACAGGGCTTCAGCCCCAGCATTTT.

This clone was counted at least ten times. V gene TRBV7-2 combines with J gene TRBJ2-1; 14 bases are shared with TRBD2. V lost 5 bases, J lost 8 bases, and 5 bases stayed unmatched. CDR1 and CDR2 from the germline V gene are SGHTA and FQGNSA. CDR3 length equals 15 residues. The CDR3 region has the DNA TGTGCCAGCAGCATGACTAGCGGGAGGGCGCATGAGCAGTTCTTC. This translates into CASSMTSGRAHEQFF.

The chain is built from TRBV29-1 and TRBJ2-1; D perhaps matches TRBD1 (6 bases). This CDR3 has 13 residues. Germline CDR1 and CDR2: SQVTM and ANQGSEA. Trimming cost V 4 bases and J 3 bases, with 10 bases left between them. DNA of the CDR3: TGCAGCGTTGGGGGGCCGGACTACAATGAGCAGTTCTTC. Encoded protein: CSVGGPDYNEQFF.

The chain joins TRBV6-4 to TRBJ2-2; the D is unclear. The CDR3 loop spans 13 amino acids. Trimming shortened V by 4 bases and J by 0 bases, and 3 bases separated the two germline ends. Germline V gene data show CDR1 as MRHNA and CDR2 as SNTAGT. The DNA of the CDR3 is TGTGCCAGCAGTGCCGCGAACACCGGGGAGCTGTTTTTT. Its translation is CASSAANTGELFF.